The clone carrying this T cell receptor (beta chain) was recorded at least ten times. This entry comes from a study of chronic HIV infection and antiretroviral therapy. CDR1 is MGHRA, CDR2 YSYEKL, per germline. This CDR3 has 15 amino acids. Deletions cut 4 bases from V and 8 bases from J, with 18 bases between. TCRdb ran MiXCR on the 5' RACE reads and lists one entry per CDR3 protein. The data contain approximately 30,000 distinct CDR3 sequences, about 8.6% of them seen just once; the ten biggest clones take up about 2.7%. Source material: peripheral blood. The chain carries TRBV4-1 and TRBJ2-4; possible D gene TRBD2, 5 bases. The sequence derives from an adult who had HIV and had not received antiretroviral therapy, or was an uninfected healthy control (not recorded which). The CDR3 protein is CASSPLASTTDIQYF. In nucleotides, the CDR3 is TGCGCCAGCAGCCCCCTAGCTTCTACTACGGACATTCAGTACTTC.